This T cell receptor beta chain was sequenced for a study of cytomegalovirus exposure and HLA in healthy donors. Broader study findings: Later analysis suggested most CMV-associated TCR beta chains were HLA-restricted. Other equally common chains were less clonally expanded than HLA-associated TCR beta chains, a later analysis showed. Excluded: some indistinguishable V segments such as TRBV6-2 and TRBV6-3.

The PCR employed 60 Vbeta primers together with 13 Jbeta primers. Repertoires were generated with immunoSEQ multiplex PCR, while TCRdb's copy carries only in-frame clones and drops some. This table holds some 100,000 clones, 70% to 80% found once. The V and J ends lost 3 bases and 1 base, in that order; junction bases with no gene match: 12. The CDR3 spans 17 residues. Germline lookup yields CDR1 SGHRS and CDR2 YFSETQ. This clone has a handful of counts. Its antigen is unidentified. The TCR comes from a woman aged 18-29 years in good health and CMV-seropositive. The sequenced material came from PBMCs. The rearrangement uses TRBV5-1 and TRBJ2-7; 8 bases align to TRBD1. The CDR3 sequence is CASSSDRGALGSYEQYF. CDR3 DNA sequence: TGCGCCAGCAGCTCCGACAGGGGCGCCCTCGGGTCCTACGAGCAGTACTTC.